This is a list of T cell receptor beta chains from one sample in a study of CD8 T cells in ankylosing spondylitis. A single record per CDR3 protein comes from TCRdb applying MiXCR to the 5' RACE reads. The sample includes about 540,000 distinct CDR3 sequences, about an eighth of them seen just once. The specimen was blood, either unsorted or a sorted T cell fraction (not recorded which). The receptors were sampled from a male donor with ankylosing spondylitis. CDR3s include the opening cysteine and the closing phenylalanine or tryptophan. A D gene is named only where the DNA matches it firmly. Size values are once, few and many counts, or a class for expanded clones, and some rows have none.

v_gene	j_gene	abundance	d_gene	CDR3nt	CDR3aa
TRBV5-6	TRBJ2-5	once	TRBD2	TGTGCCAGCAGCTTGTCTGGGACTAGCTTACGAGAGACCCAGTACTTC	CASSLSGTSLRETQYF
TRBV5-6	TRBJ2-3	few	-	TGTGCCAGCAGCTTTCGCGTAATGATCGCAACTAGCACAGATACGCAGTATTTT	CASSFRVMIATSTDTQYF
TRBV12-3/TRBV12-4	TRBJ2-5	many	TRBD2	TGTGCCAGCAGTCCGGGACTAGCGGGAAAAGAGACCCAGTACTTC	CASSPGLAGKETQYF
TRBV7-9	TRBJ2-7	few	-	TGTGCCAGCAGCTTAGTGTTGCGGACTACTCTAAGCTACGAGCAGTACTTC	CASSLVLRTTLSYEQYF
TRBV20-1	TRBJ1-5	few	-	TGCAGTGCTAGAGTAGCAGGGAGGGGTCAGCCCCAGCATTTT	CSARVAGRGQPQHF
TRBV7-9	TRBJ1-1	many	TRBD1	TGTGCCAGCAGCTTTAGTTCGACAGGGGATGAAGCTTTCTTT	CASSFSSTGDEAFF
TRBV5-1	TRBJ2-1	-	-	TGCGCCAGCAGCTGGGGCTTAGGCAGGGGCTCCAATGAGCAGTTCTTC	CASSWGLGRGSNEQFF
TRBV12-3/TRBV12-4	TRBJ2-5	many	-	TGTGCCAGCGGGCAGGACCAAGAGACCCAGTACTTC	CASGQDQETQYF
TRBV7-2	TRBJ2-1	many	TRBD2	TGTGCCAGCAGCTTAGGACTAGCGGGAGCCGGCGAGCAGTTCTTC	CASSLGLAGAGEQFF
TRBV12-3/TRBV12-4	TRBJ2-2	-	TRBD2	TGTGCCAGCAGTTTAGTAGCGGGATACACCGGGGAGCTGTTTTTT	CASSLVAGYTGELFF
TRBV2	TRBJ2-1	-	-	TGTGCCAGCAGTAACAAGTTCGTCTACAATGAGCAGTTCTTC	CASSNKFVYNEQFF
TRBV6-1	TRBJ1-1	few	TRBD1	TGTGCCAGCAGAGCAGGGACAGGGGGTCGGACTGAAGCTTTCTTT	CASRAGTGGRTEAFF
TRBV28	TRBJ2-3	many	-	TGTGCCAGCAGCCTAAATCTCGTTCCGGGGAGTTATACGCAGTATTTT	CASSLNLVPGSYTQYF
TRBV15	TRBJ1-2	few	TRBD1	TGTGCCACCAGCCCCCGGGACAGTCACTATGGCTACACCTTC	CATSPRDSHYGYTF
TRBV6-5	TRBJ2-3	-	-	TGTGCCAGCAGTTACTCAATGGATACAGATACGCAGTATTTT	CASSYSMDTDTQYF
TRBV14	TRBJ2-1	-	TRBD2	TGTGCCAGCAGCCAAACGAATATAGCGGGTATCTCCTACAATGAGCAGTTCTTC	CASSQTNIAGISYNEQFF
TRBV12-3/TRBV12-4	TRBJ2-2	few	-	TGTGCCAGCACCCCTCGGAGACACGACACCGGGGAGCTGTTTTTT	CASTPRRHDTGELFF
TRBV21-1	TRBJ1-1	few	-	TGTGCCAGCAGCAGCGACAGGGGATATAACACTGAAGCTTTCTTT	CASSSDRGYNTEAFF
TRBV6-1	TRBJ2-1	many	-	TGTGCCAGCAGCCCCCATCGCCGGGGCGATGAGCAGTTCTTC	CASSPHRRGDEQFF
TRBV7-8	TRBJ2-7	-	TRBD2	TGTGCCAGCATCCCGGGACTAGAGGGTCCCTACGAGCAGTACTTC	CASIPGLEGPYEQYF
TRBV11-2	TRBJ2-3	few	TRBD2	TGTGCCAGCAGCTTAGGGGGGCTCCGGGCTAGCGGGAGGGGCGATACGCAGTATTTT	CASSLGGLRASGRGDTQYF
TRBV6-6	TRBJ1-6	many	-	TGTGCCAGCAGTTACGCGAAAGGTGGTGGGTTCCACTTT	CASSYAKGGGFHF